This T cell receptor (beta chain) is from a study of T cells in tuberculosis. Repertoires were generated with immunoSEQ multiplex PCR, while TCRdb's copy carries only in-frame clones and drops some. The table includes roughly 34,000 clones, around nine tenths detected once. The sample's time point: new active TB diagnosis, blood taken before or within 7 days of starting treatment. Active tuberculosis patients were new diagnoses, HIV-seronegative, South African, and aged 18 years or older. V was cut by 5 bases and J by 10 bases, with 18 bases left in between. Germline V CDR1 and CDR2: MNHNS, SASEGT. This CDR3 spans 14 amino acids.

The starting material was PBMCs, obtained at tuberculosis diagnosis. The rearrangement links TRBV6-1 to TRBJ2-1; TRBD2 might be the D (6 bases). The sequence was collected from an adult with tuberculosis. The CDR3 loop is CASSQTRESGEQFF. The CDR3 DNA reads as TGTGCCAGCAGTCAAACTCGGGAGTCGGGGGAGCAGTTCTTC.